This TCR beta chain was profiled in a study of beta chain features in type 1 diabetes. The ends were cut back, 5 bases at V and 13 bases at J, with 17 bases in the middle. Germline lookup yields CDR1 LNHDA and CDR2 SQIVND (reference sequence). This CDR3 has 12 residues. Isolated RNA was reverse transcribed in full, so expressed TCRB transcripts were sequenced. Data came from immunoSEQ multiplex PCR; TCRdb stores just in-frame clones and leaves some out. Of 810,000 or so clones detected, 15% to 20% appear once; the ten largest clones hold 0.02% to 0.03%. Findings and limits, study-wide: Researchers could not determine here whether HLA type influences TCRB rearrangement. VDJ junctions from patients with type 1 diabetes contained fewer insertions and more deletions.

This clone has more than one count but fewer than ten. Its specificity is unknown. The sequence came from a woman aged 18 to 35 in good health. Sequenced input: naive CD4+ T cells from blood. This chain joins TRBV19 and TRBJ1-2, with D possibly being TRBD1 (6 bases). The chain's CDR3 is CASSLRQASLTF. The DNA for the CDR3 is TGTGCCAGTAGTCTCCGACAGGCCTCCCTCACCTTC. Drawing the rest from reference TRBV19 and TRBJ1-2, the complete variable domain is DGGITQSPKYLFRKEGQNVTLSCEQNLNHDAMYWYRQDPGQGLRLIYYSQIVNDFQKGDIAEGYSVSREKKESFPLTVTSAQKNPTAFYLCASSLRQASLTFGSGTRLTVV.